Below are 20 T cell receptor beta chains sequenced from a single sample in a study of cytomegalovirus exposure and HLA in healthy donors. Primers included in the PCR were 60 Vbeta and 13 Jbeta primers. Repertoires were generated with immunoSEQ multiplex PCR, while TCRdb's copy carries only in-frame clones and drops some. The sample includes approximately 130,000 clones, approximately 77% of them seen just once. The sequenced material came from PBMCs. These TCRs come from a middle-aged woman in good health and CMV-seronegative.

The gene calls are TRBV7-9 and TRBJ1-2, with TRBD1 identical over 7 bases. The CDR3 has 15 residues. The V segment lost 1 base and the J segment 7 bases; nucleotides outside the gene matches: 9. Germline CDR1 is SEHNR and CDR2 is FQNEAQ (reference sequence). CDR3 coding DNA: TGTGCCAGCAGCTTAGTTCAGGGTTGGGACAGTGGCTACACCTTC. As protein: CASSLVQGWDSGYTF.

The J gene is TRBJ2-5, the V gene TRBV15, with 7 bases lining up with TRBD1. CDR1 is LNHNV, CDR2 YYDKDF, per germline (reference sequence). CDR3 size: 15 residues. V was pared by 0 bases and J by 2 bases, with 3 bases of the junction left unmatched. In DNA form, the CDR3 reads TGTGCCACCAGCAGAGATCCGGGACAGCAAGAGACCCAGTACTTC. This codes for CATSRDPGQQETQYF.

In its sample, this clone was seen a few times. The J gene is TRBJ2-3, the V gene TRBV9, with TRBD2 matching over 8 bases. The V gene's germline CDR1 is SGDLS and CDR2 YYNGEE. The V gene end was trimmed by 6 bases and the J gene end by 0 bases; junction bases not matched to a gene: 6. This CDR3 is 15 amino acids long. This chain's CDR3 is CASNRGGSSTDTQYF. For the CDR3, the DNA is TGTGCCAGCAACCGGGGGGGGTCTAGCACAGATACGCAGTATTTT.

The chain joins TRBV6-1 to TRBJ2-1; 11 positions agree with TRBD2. Germline lookup yields CDR1 MNHNS and CDR2 SASEGT. The trim removed 8 bases at V and 3 bases at J, leaving 3 bases unmatched. This CDR3 has 14 amino acids. The CDR3 nucleotides are TGTGCCAGCGTAGGGACTAGCGGCTACAATGAGCAGTTCTTC. As protein: CASVGTSGYNEQFF.

The chain joins TRBV14 to TRBJ2-3; a possible D gene is TRBD2 (5 bases). Trimming took 0 bases from V and 3 from J, leaving 7 bases between them. Germline V CDR1 and CDR2: SGHDN, FVKESK. This CDR3 is 14 amino acids long. The CDR3 is CASSQDPGTDTQYF. The CDR3 DNA is TGTGCCAGCAGCCAAGATCCGGGGACAGATACGCAGTATTTT.

The chain joins TRBV6-5 to TRBJ1-4, with D tentatively TRBD1 (6 bases). CDR3 length: 13 amino acids. Trimming removed 5 bases from V and 7 bases from J, with 11 bases in between. Germline V lookup: CDR1 MNHEY, CDR2 SVGAGI. CDR3 in DNA: TGTGCCAGCAGTCACAGGGATCGTGAAAAACTGTTTTTT. It specifies CASSHRDREKLFF.

V gene TRBV19 combines with J gene TRBJ2-7, with a weak D call TRBD2 (5 bases). There are 12 residues in the CDR3. The V end lost 3 bases, the J end lost 7 bases, and 10 bases lay between the germline ends. Germline assignment: CDR1 LNHDA and CDR2 SQIVND (reference sequence). This CDR3 reads CASSIGSGEQYF. CDR3 sequence (DNA): TGTGCCAGTAGTATTGGATCGGGAGAGCAGTACTTC.

This clone was observed a few times. The chain links TRBV27 to TRBJ1-1; D unresolved. V was clipped by 0 bases and J by 0 bases, with 8 bases between them. This CDR3 has 15 amino acids. Looked up from germline, CDR1 is MNHEY and CDR2 is SMNVEV (reference sequence). Here the CDR3 reads CASSLSVALNTEAFF. In DNA form, the CDR3 reads TGTGCCAGCAGTTTATCTGTGGCACTGAACACTGAAGCTTTCTTT.

V and J are TRBV4-3 and TRBJ1-1; D is uncertain. The germline CDR1 and CDR2 sequences are LGHNA and YSLEER. The CDR3 extends over 15 amino acids. Trimming took off 0 bases at V and 0 bases at J, with 8 bases between the two ends. The CDR3 sequence is CASSQDWQMNTEAFF. DNA of the CDR3: TGCGCCAGCAGCCAAGATTGGCAGATGAACACTGAAGCTTTCTTT.

The chain employs TRBV5-1 and TRBJ2-1; 9 bases are a match to TRBD1. The germline gives CDR1 SGHRS, CDR2 YFSETQ. This CDR3 is 14 amino acids long. The V segment lost 2 bases and the J segment 7 bases; nucleotides outside the gene matches: 4. This CDR3 reads CASSFLGTGNEQFF. The CDR3 nucleotides are TGCGCCAGCAGCTTCTTAGGGACAGGGAATGAGCAGTTCTTC.

Only a few counts were recorded for this clone. The chain combines TRBV2 with TRBJ1-1; D gene unclear. Trimming removed 10 bases from V and 1 base from J, with 19 bases in between. This CDR3 is built from 15 residues. Germline V CDR1 and CDR2: SNHLY, FYNNEI. CDR3 protein: CATMPHGSGNTEAFF. DNA for the CDR3: TGTGCCACCATGCCCCATGGATCAGGGAACACTGAAGCTTTCTTT.

The rearrangement uses TRBV30 and TRBJ1-1, with a weak D call TRBD1 (6 bases). Germline V gene data show CDR1 as GTSNPN and CDR2 as SVGIG (reference sequence). The CDR3 covers 16 residues. Trimming took 1 base from V and 1 from J, leaving 16 bases between them. The CDR3 reads CAWSAGRTAENTEAFF. The CDR3, as DNA: TGTGCCTGGAGTGCCGGCAGGACAGCAGAGAACACTGAAGCTTTCTTT.

This chain connects TRBV28 to TRBJ2-7; TRBD1 matches at 7 bases. V dropped 4 bases and J dropped 2; count of bases not matched to a gene: 8. This CDR3 is built from 15 residues. The germline CDR1 and CDR2 sequences are MDHEN and SYDVKM. CDR3 sequence reads: CASSWTDRAAYEQYF. DNA for the CDR3: TGTGCCAGCAGTTGGACTGACAGGGCCGCCTACGAGCAGTACTTC.

This clone was recorded a few times. The CDR3 is CASSYSGGYGGYTF. The CDR3 DNA reads TGTGCCAGCAGTTACTCGGGGGGGTACGGTGGCTACACCTTC. The rearrangement joins TRBV6-5 to TRBJ1-2; possible D gene TRBD1, 5 bases. This CDR3 spans 14 amino acids. Germline assignment: CDR1 MNHEY and CDR2 SVGAGI. Trimming took 0 bases from V and 7 from J, leaving 12 bases between them.

V is TRBV6-6 and J is TRBJ1-2; 9 bases are shared with TRBD1. Looked up from germline, CDR1 is MNHNY and CDR2 is SVGAGI (reference sequence). V was pared by 4 bases and J by 7 bases, with 13 bases of the junction left unmatched. The CDR3 covers 16 residues. CDR3 nucleotides: TGTGCCAGCAGTTCCTCGGACAGGGGAGGTCTGTTTGGCTACACCTTC. Its protein is CASSSSDRGGLFGYTF.

This sequence joins TRBV6-1 and TRBJ1-5; D unclear. Germline loops: CDR1 MNHNS, CDR2 SASEGT. Trimming cost V 2 bases and J 11 bases, with 13 bases left between them. The CDR3 consists of 13 residues. CDR3 sequence reads: CASSEYGSRTQHF. For the CDR3, the DNA is TGTGCCAGCAGTGAATACGGGTCGAGGACCCAGCATTTT.

The J gene is TRBJ1-4, the V gene TRBV6-1, with D tentatively TRBD1 (6 bases). V was cut by 1 base and J by 13 bases, with 16 bases left in between. The CDR3 sequence is 14 residues long. Per germline, CDR1 MNHNS and CDR2 SASEGT. The CDR3 protein is CASSEGRGTKVLFF. The CDR3 DNA sequence: TGTGCCAGCAGTGAAGGGCGGGGGACAAAGGTACTGTTTTTT.

The rearrangement joins TRBV6-5 to TRBJ1-2; 7 positions match TRBD1. J gave up 4 bases and V 6 bases, and 11 bases lay outside the gene matches. This CDR3 is 15 amino acids long. The germline CDR1 and CDR2 sequences are MNHEY and SVGAGI. CDR3 nucleotides: TGTGCCAGCAGCCATGGACAGGCCGTAATCTATGGCTACACCTTC. This sequence encodes CASSHGQAVIYGYTF.

This chain connects TRBV5-1 to TRBJ2-7; TRBD1 agrees at 11 bases. The CDR3 consists of 15 residues. With V trimmed by 4 bases and J by 3 bases, 6 bases remained unmatched. Germline V gene lookup returns CDR1 SGHRS and CDR2 YFSETQ. For the CDR3, the DNA is TGCGCCAGCAGCCCGTACGGGACAGGGGGCTACGAGCAGTACTTC. It translates to CASSPYGTGGYEQYF.

V usage is TRBV5-4 and J usage is TRBJ2-5, with a possible D match to TRBD1 (6 bases). The DNA end favors TRBJ2-7, so the J call may be wrong. Germline V gene sequence: CDR1 SGHNT, CDR2 YYREEE (reference sequence). There are 15 residues in the CDR3. The CDR3 coding sequence is TGTGCCAGCAGCAAAAAGACAGGTGCAGGTTACGAGCAGTACTTC. Amino acids: CASSKKTGAGYEQYF.